The entry below describes one T cell receptor beta chain. Which antigen it targets is not known. Base qualities are not provided; no much larger clone lies one nucleotide away. Trimming leaves V shorter by 0 bases and J shorter by 5 bases, with the junction holding 5 bases beyond the gene matches. Per the germline V gene, KGHSH is the CDR1 and LQKENI is the CDR2. CDR3 length: 15 amino acids, cysteine to phenylalanine. CDR3 DNA only is kept here, 45 bases in frame from base 1. The cohort consisted of 666 healthy bone marrow donors. All cohort members were sampled while nominally healthy, although unrecorded immune exposures were likely present. The donor was CMV seropositive and belonged to the group of 250 to 300 seropositive cohort members. A peripheral blood sample was collected from each donor, and TCR beta sequencing was performed on peripheral blood mononuclear cells. Genomic DNA extraction from the blood cell samples was performed with the Qiagen DNeasy Blood Extraction Kit.

This sample is drawn from a study of cytomegalovirus exposure and HLA in healthy donors (dated by TCRdb to about 2017). As for the study more broadly: An earlier analysis of 587 of the donors reported about 280 Gb of sequence data and 117 million unique TCR beta sequences obtained from about 200 million T cells. In the later analysis, no new phenotypic data were used to find candidate immune exposures; instead, reliance was placed on TCR beta sequences and their occurrence across donors. An earlier analysis of 587 of the donors used high-throughput TCR beta sequencing to judge whether each TCR beta V gene segment behaved as functional or pseudogenic. Donor age, sex, ethnicity and CMV serostatus were compiled together with the repertoire data. All discovery cohort repertoires had been generated using a single sequencing platform. The study used immunosequencing to profile the T cell repertoires of 666 subjects and linked those repertoires to cytomegalovirus serostatus. Class I and class II HLA loci were covered by the typing at four-digit resolution. A handful of DR-DQ haplotypes were handled as single units for association and clustering because linkage in the cohort was strong. Across approximately 420 genotyped donors of the cohort, an average of about 240,000 unique TCR beta nucleotide sequences per donor were sequenced, and roughly 20% of those sequences were non-productive. A later analysis re-analyzed previously published TCR beta repertoires from 660 or so donors and added high-resolution HLA genotyping to study TCR occurrence patterns. Genome-wide SNP genotypes for about 65% of the roughly 670 donors were used in a later genetic analysis, which treated that subset as a discovery cohort. The study combined high-throughput TCR immunosequencing, statistical association of individual TCRs with disease status, and machine learning to predict cytomegalovirus infection status. Typing coverage differed by locus: A, B, C, DRB1 and DQB1 were typed in roughly 629-630 donors, DQA1 in about 560, DPA1 in approximately 600, and DPB1 in 450 to 480. Along with the approximately 700-subject first cohort, a separate validation cohort of over a hundred different subjects was used. An early release covering roughly 600 HLA-typed donors comprised about 300 gigabases of sequencing data and approximately 85 million unique TCR sequences. The study aimed to test whether signatures of past pathogen exposure could be identified by cataloging public T cell receptors. Of the approximately 400 genotyped donors, over 65% fell in the genetic ancestry cluster associated with self-reported Caucasian donors.

The investigation overall reported the following: A later analysis found that most CMV-associated TCR beta chains appeared HLA-restricted, with HLA associations seemingly driven largely by CMV exposure. CMV serostatus was the only immune exposure information available for the cohort. Because the 87-base-pair reads could not distinguish some IMGT-functional V segments, including TRBV6-2 and TRBV6-3, those segments were excluded. HLA typing was unavailable for some donors at each locus, so association tests used only the typed subset. Linkage disequilibrium might explain the correlated functional status among segregating V segments, but an unknown experimental factor could not be excluded. Cytomegalovirus status was reported to be diagnosed by the classifier with high specificity and sensitivity in both the original and validation cohorts. Several of the top co-occurrence clusters appeared to be linked to parvovirus B19, influenza, CMV and Epstein-Barr virus, according to a later analysis. In a later analysis, some 17,000 TCR beta sequences were associated with specific HLA alleles at a false discovery rate of 0.05. A cluster of highly shared sequence variants was judged likely to be a technical artifact of the sequencing pipeline. The earlier analysis of a few hundred of the donors excluded approximately 15 rarely observed V segments, including chromosome 9 orphons, because counts were too low. In a later genetic analysis, fewer N-insertions in productive TCRs were reported among donors in an Asian-associated ancestry cluster than the approximately 710-donor mean. Across donors, most TCR sequences were observed very rarely, whereas some public TCRs were present in many individuals. According to the authors, the approach could potentially be generalized to other disease states and immunological phenotypes. A further reported finding was that TCR beta sequences accurately predicted the HLA-A and HLA-B alleles for most subjects in the first cohort. The study gave a list of about 150 TCR beta chains associated with cytomegalovirus. In vitro tests confirmed that three of the cytomegalovirus-associated TCR beta chains recognize cytomegalovirus antigens. Roughly uniform sequencing depth across donors was assumed in presence/absence analyses, although this assumption may not hold. According to a later analysis, TCR association rates differed among HLA loci, with DRB1 alleles showing the most associated TCRs and HLA-C alleles showing the fewest. In an earlier analysis of 587 of the donors, most TCR beta V segments appeared in productive rearrangements about 87% or about 30% of the time, broadly matching IMGT annotations. In this cohort, only TCR beta chains were sequenced, and detectable features were limited by the absence of alpha or paired-chain data. Compared with equally common non-associated chains, HLA-associated TCR beta chains in a later analysis were more clonally expanded and had lower generation probabilities. An association between a missense DCLRE1C variant and V-gene and J-gene trimming of TCR beta chains was found in a later genetic analysis and replicated in an independent cohort. When HLA alleles, especially DR and DQ, strongly co-occurred, attributing TCR associations to individual alleles was difficult.

Library generation was performed with the immunoSEQ multiplex PCR assay. For the multiplex PCR, a mixture combining 60 forward primers for TCR Vbeta segments and 13 reverse primers for TCR Jbeta segments was used. Amplification of the CDR3 region of rearranged TCR beta genes was performed with a multiplex PCR assay on genomic DNA. Amplified TCR beta libraries were sequenced as 87-base-pair reads on the Illumina HiSeq System. In the paper's pipeline: Across the roughly 670 repertoires, a later analysis counted some 81 million unique TCR beta chains, roughly 11 million of which were shared by at least two donors. Raw reads were error-corrected and collapsed into unique sequences with a nearest-neighbor algorithm that merged closely related sequences to remove PCR and sequencing errors. To assign V, D and J gene segments, CDR3 sequences were aligned to IMGT reference sequences. For a sequence to be retained, a match of at least six nucleotides to both a V gene segment and a J gene segment was required. Rearrangements were classified as productive when the CDR3 lacked stop codons and remained in frame with V and J, and all other rearrangements were classified as non-productive. CDR3 was defined according to IMGT convention as the region running from the second conserved V-encoded cysteine to the conserved J-encoded phenylalanine. The earlier analysis of some 600 of the donors excluded sequences that lacked an unambiguous match to a single V gene segment. An earlier analysis of under 750 of the donors called V segments functional above 56.7% productive rearrangements and segregating when the between-donor standard deviation exceeded 5%. A statistical classification framework was built for diagnosing cytomegalovirus status from the catalog of TCR beta chain sequences. In a later analysis, V and J genes were assigned by comparing TCR nucleotide sequences against IMGT/GENE-DB human TR gene sequences. Using the TCRdist pipeline, a later analysis assigned CDR3 sequences along with most-parsimonious VDJ recombination scenarios. In a later analysis, every TCR beta chain was defined by the combination of its CDR3 amino acid sequence and its V-gene family, and reads without a unique V-gene family were dropped. To address suspected cross-contamination and a sequencing artifact, a later analysis removed around 600 highly shared, low-generation-probability nucleotide sequences. In a later analysis, a clonal expansion index was calculated for each public chain from normalized within-repertoire ranks of inferred template counts. Generation probabilities in a later analysis came from a VDJ recombination model fitted to out-of-frame rearrangements, and those results were checked against IGoR. In a later analysis, hypergeometric tests were used to score TCR-TCR, TCR-HLA and TCR-CMV co-occurrence, with a repertoire-size bias correction applied to TCR pairs. False discovery rates were estimated in a later analysis by permuting HLA or CMV assignments 20 times. A later analysis grouped co-occurring TCRs with DBSCAN, adding TCRdist sequence similarity when clustering within HLA-allele-positive subsets. For co-occurrence clustering, repertoires with fewer than 30,000 or more than 120,000 public chains were excluded, along with five repertoires with anomalous nucleotide sharing. The table comes from immuneACCESS by way of TCRdb, which keeps in-frame sequences with V and J called. Part of the clones is missing from these tables; in studies checked, under half for an unresolved V gene and the rest for unknown reasons. That table furnishes V, J and clone size, whereas the DNA furnished D and trimming. This sample has just over 150,000 clones in its table, and around 80% of those were observed once. Roughly 6.2% of the sample comes from the top ten.

The receptor comes from a male donor in good health and CMV-seropositive. The sample consisted of PBMCs. The chain is encoded by TRBV18 joined to TRBJ2-7; a stretch of 9 junction bases matches TRBD2. In nucleotides, the sequence is TGTGCCAGCTCACCACCAAGCGGGAGGCTAAACGAGCAGTACTTC. Translated, this gives CASSPPSGRLNEQYF.